This passage covers 26 T cell receptor beta chains from one sample sequenced in a study of shared clonotypes between healthy human individuals. Profiled with immunoSEQ multiplex PCR; TCRdb holds only in-frame clones, not every one. The table has about 2.2 million clones, about 92% seen once. Naive CD8 isolation took CD45RO-negative cells positively selected for CCR7 and excluded terminally differentiated effector memory CD45RA+ cells. The sequenced sample was naive CD8+ T cells from PBMCs. The receptors stem from a man younger than 30 in good health. Some clones in this sample may be carry-over from other donors' samples.

This sequence joins TRBV7-4 and TRBJ1-5; 8 bases agree with TRBD1. CDR3 length equals 17 residues. The germline V gene encodes CDR1 SGHVT and CDR2 SQSDAQ. After removal of 5 bases from V and 5 bases from J, the junction contained 14 bases not matched to a gene. CDR3 sequence reads: CASSRTRTGNLYQPQHF. The CDR3 DNA reads as TGTGCCAGCAGCCGAACCCGGACAGGGAATTTGTATCAGCCCCAGCATTTT. Full variable domain (missing parts from reference TRBV7-4 and TRBJ1-5): GAGVSQSPRYKVAKRGRDVALRCDSISGHVTLYWYRQTLGQGSEVLTYSQSDAQRDKSGRPSGRFSAERPERSVSTLKIQRTEQGDSAVYLCASSRTRTGNLYQPQHFGDGTRLSIL.

The chain has TRBV27 and TRBJ1-4, with D perhaps TRBD1 (6 bases). The CDR3 sequence is 16 residues long. Trimming took 5 bases from V and 12 from J, leaving 25 bases between them. CDR1 is MNHEY, CDR2 SMNVEV, per germline (reference sequence). The CDR3 DNA reads TGTGCCAGCAGTCTGATCCACAGGGAAAGGGGGGAGCAACTGTTTTTT. This gives the protein CASSLIHRERGEQLFF.

The chain links TRBV27 to TRBJ1-2; TRBD1 matches at 7 bases. Trimming removed 7 bases from V and 2 bases from J; junction bases left unmatched: 10. CDR3 length: 15 residues. Germline V gives CDR1 MNHEY, CDR2 SMNVEV (reference sequence). The CDR3 nucleotides read TGTGCCAGCACTTTGAGGGGACAGTTGAACTATGGCTACACCTTC. Translating gives CASTLRGQLNYGYTF.

The V gene is TRBV19, the J gene TRBJ2-3; D not certain. Per germline, CDR1 LNHDA and CDR2 SQIVND (reference sequence). V was cut by 9 bases and J by 2 bases, with 12 bases left in between. This CDR3 is 13 amino acids long. The DNA for the CDR3 is TGTGCCAGCTCCGGCGATCTCACAGATACGCAGTATTTT. This sequence encodes CASSGDLTDTQYF.

The chain couples TRBV5-6 to TRBJ1-5; 8 bases line up with TRBD1. The germline V gene encodes CDR1 SGHDT and CDR2 YYEEEE. CDR3 length: 15 amino acids. Trimming at V came to 4 bases and at J to 5 bases, leaving 8 bases not matched to a gene. The CDR3 DNA reads TGTGCCAGCAGCCCCGGACAGGGAGGCCATCAGCCCCAGCATTTT. It translates to CASSPGQGGHQPQHF. Filled out from reference TRBV5-6 and TRBJ1-5, the complete variable domain reads DAGVTQSPTHLIKTRGQQVTLRCSPKSGHDTVSWYQQALGQGPQFIFQYYEEEERQRGNFPDRFSGHQFPNYSSELNVNALLLGDSALYLCASSPGQGGHQPQHFGDGTRLSIL.

This chain connects TRBV7-2 to TRBJ2-7, with D possibly TRBD1 on 5 matching bases. Trimming pared 5 bases from V and 4 bases from J, leaving 12 bases between. The CDR3 loop spans 13 amino acids. Germline V gene sequence: CDR1 SGHTA, CDR2 FQGNSA. In DNA, the CDR3 is TGTGCCAGCAGCCTTCTAGGGGATTACGAGCAGTACTTC. This sequence encodes CASSLLGDYEQYF.

The sample holds one count of this clone. The CDR3: CASSFYRGGNEQFF. The CDR3 DNA is TGTGCCAGCAGCTTCTACAGAGGGGGCAATGAGCAGTTCTTC. The chain joins TRBV5-8 to TRBJ2-1, with D possibly being TRBD1 (6 bases). CDR3 length: 14 amino acids. Trimming took off 2 bases at V and 6 bases at J, with 12 bases between the two ends. From germline, CDR1 is SGHTS and CDR2 YDEGEE.

CDR3: CASSLSGQDQPQHF. As DNA, the CDR3 is TGTGCCAGCAGTTTATCAGGGCAGGATCAGCCCCAGCATTTT. The chain employs TRBV27 and TRBJ1-5; no definite D call. V was clipped by 0 bases and J by 5 bases, with 8 bases between them. CDR3 length: 14 amino acids. The germline V gene encodes CDR1 MNHEY and CDR2 SMNVEV (reference sequence).

V usage is TRBV2 and J usage is TRBJ2-5, with 9 nucleotides matching TRBD2. V lost 6 bases to trimming and J lost 0 bases; unmatched junction nucleotides: 2. This CDR3 contains 14 residues. Germline V gene data show CDR1 as SNHLY and CDR2 as FYNNEI. The CDR3 reads CASRSSGDQETQYF. The CDR3 region has the DNA TGTGCCAGCAGGTCTAGCGGGGACCAAGAGACCCAGTACTTC.

This chain joins TRBV4-3 and TRBJ2-1, with 9 bases lining up with TRBD2. V trimming: 3 bases; J trimming: 0 bases; junction bases outside the gene matches: 12. Per germline, CDR1 LGHNA and CDR2 YSLEER. The CDR3 runs to 19 residues. The CDR3 bases are TGCGCCAGCAGCCAGAAATTGGCTAGCGGGGCCAGCTCCTACAATGAGCAGTTCTTC. Translated: CASSQKLASGASSYNEQFF.

The genes are TRBV10-1 and TRBJ1-5; 10 bases align to TRBD1. The V gene end was trimmed by 4 bases and the J gene end by 5 bases; junction bases not matched to a gene: 8. The CDR3 is 16 amino acids. Germline lookup yields CDR1 WNHNN and CDR2 SYGVQD (reference sequence). The CDR3 DNA sequence: TGCGCCAGCAGTGTGTGCCCTGGGACAGGGGATCAGCCCCAGCATTTT. Translated: CASSVCPGTGDQPQHF.

This clone was seen just once. The chain couples TRBV11-2 to TRBJ2-2; no firm D call. CDR1 SGHAT and CDR2 FQNNGV come from the germline V gene. The CDR3 contains 14 residues. V lost 2 bases, J lost 6 bases, and 10 bases lay in between. CDR3 in DNA: TGTGCCAGCAGCTTACTCCCCGTCTCCGGGGAGCTGTTTTTT. This encodes CASSLLPVSGELFF.

In DNA, the CDR3 is TGTGCCAGCAGTGAAACCGAGTCCTACGAGCAGTACTTC. Amino acid sequence: CASSETESYEQYF. J is TRBJ2-7 and V is TRBV2; D gene uncertain. Trimming pared 2 bases from V and 1 base from J, leaving 6 bases between. The CDR3 spans 13 residues. Germline V gene data show CDR1 as SNHLY and CDR2 as FYNNEI.

The rearrangement links TRBV10-3 to TRBJ2-3, with D possibly being TRBD2 (6 bases). This CDR3 has 16 amino acids. Per the germline V gene, CDR1 is ENHRY and CDR2 is SYGVKD. Trimming took 3 bases from V and 8 from J, leaving 21 bases between them. This chain's CDR3 is CAISESLAGRSGTQYF. CDR3 DNA sequence: TGTGCCATCAGTGAATCTCTGGCAGGGAGGTCGGGTACGCAGTATTTT.

Notes on this clone: This same CDR3 is encoded by further DNA sequences in the sample. The J gene is TRBJ2-1, the V gene TRBV6-5, with D tentatively TRBD1 or TRBD2 (5 bases each). With 6 bases removed from V and 5 bases from J, the gap between germline ends came to 11 bases. This CDR3 has 13 residues. Germline CDR1 reads MNHEY; CDR2 reads SVGAGI. CDR3 nucleotides: TGTGCCAGCAGCCCCGGGGCGAACAATGAGCAGTTCTTC. It translates to CASSPGANNEQFF.

The count of this clone is one. The genes are TRBV4-1 and TRBJ1-5; 9 bases are a match to TRBD1. The length of the CDR3 is 13 residues. The germline V gene has CDR1 MGHRA and CDR2 YSYEKL. The V gene end was trimmed by 3 bases and the J gene end by 6 bases; junction bases not matched to a gene: 0. DNA for the CDR3: TGCGCCAGCAGCCAGGACAGGGGTCAGCCCCAGCATTTT. Translation gives CASSQDRGQPQHF.

This chain uses TRBV5-8 with TRBJ2-7, with 9 bases that match TRBD1. Germline-derived CDR1 and CDR2 are SGHTS and YDEGEE. The CDR3 runs 15 residues. V gave up 4 bases and J gave up 7 bases; unmatched junction bases: 12. This CDR3 reads CASSLGQGLIGEQYF. The CDR3 DNA is TGTGCCAGCAGCCTGGGACAGGGCCTTATAGGGGAGCAGTACTTC. The full variable domain, rest sourced from reference TRBV5-8 and TRBJ2-7, is EAGVTQSPTHLIKTRGQQATLRCSPISGHTSVYWYQQALGLGLQFLLWYDEGEERNRGNFPPRFSGRQFPNYSSELNVNALELEDSALYLCASSLGQGLIGEQYFGPGTRLTVT.

In this sample, this clone turned up once. The chain is built from TRBV27 and TRBJ2-3, with D possibly called TRBD1 or TRBD2 (5 bases each). V shed 3 bases and J shed 5 bases, with 24 bases lying between them. In germline, CDR1 is MNHEY, CDR2 SMNVEV (reference sequence). CDR3 length: 18 amino acids. The CDR3 DNA sequence: TGTGCCAGCAGTTTCGGATTCCGGGGCTCCCGGCCGGGAGATACGCAGTATTTT. The encoded protein is CASSFGFRGSRPGDTQYF.

CDR3 sequence reads: CASSESPGGETQYF. The CDR3 nucleotides read TGTGCCAGCAGTGAATCCCCGGGGGGAGAGACCCAGTACTTC. The rearrangement joins TRBV25-1 to TRBJ2-5; 7 bases fit TRBD2. V trimming: 1 base; J trimming: 4 bases; junction bases outside the gene matches: 3. CDR1 is MGHDK and CDR2 is SYGVNS in the germline V gene. The CDR3 extends over 14 amino acids.

The chain has TRBV7-8 and TRBJ2-2, with 7 nucleotides matching TRBD1. CDR1 SGHVS and CDR2 FQNEAQ come from the germline V gene. Trimming cost V 4 bases and J 6 bases; bases outside gene matches: 11. This CDR3 contains 16 residues. DNA of the CDR3: TGTGCCAGCAGCTCACAGGGGCGGTCCCCACCCGGGGAGCTGTTTTTT. This encodes CASSSQGRSPPGELFF. Drawing the rest from reference TRBV7-8 and TRBJ2-2, the complete variable domain is GAGVSQSPRYKVAKRGQDVALRCDPISGHVSLFWYQQALGQGPEFLTYFQNEAQLDKSGLPSDRFFAERPEGSVSTLKIQRTQQEDSAVYLCASSSQGRSPPGELFFGEGSRLTVL.

The J gene is TRBJ1-2, the V gene TRBV27; D is perhaps TRBD1 (5 bases). The CDR3 has 15 amino acids. Trimming took 6 bases from V and 4 from J, leaving 18 bases between them. CDR1 is MNHEY, CDR2 SMNVEV, per germline (reference sequence). The CDR3, as DNA: TGTGCCAGCAGCCCGATCAACGAACAGGTCTATGGCTACACCTTC. It yields the protein CASSPINEQVYGYTF.

The chain links TRBV7-9 to TRBJ2-7; 9 bases match TRBD1. CDR1 is SEHNR, CDR2 FQNEAQ, per germline (reference sequence). The CDR3 consists of 14 residues. The trim removed 4 bases at V and 6 bases at J, leaving 7 bases unmatched. The CDR3 loop is CASSSGTGWREQYF. The CDR3 DNA follows: TGTGCCAGCAGCTCTGGGACAGGGTGGCGCGAGCAGTACTTC.

V usage is TRBV7-9 and J usage is TRBJ2-4; D perhaps matches TRBD2 (5 bases). Germline V gives CDR1 SEHNR, CDR2 FQNEAQ (reference sequence). V was trimmed by 1 base and J by 5 bases, leaving 6 bases between them. This CDR3 spans 13 amino acids. CDR3 protein: CASSLVGENIQYF. Written as DNA, the CDR3 is TGTGCCAGCAGCTTAGTGGGAGAAAACATTCAGTACTTC.

V and J are TRBV5-5 and TRBJ2-5; D tentatively fits TRBD1 or TRBD2 (5 bases each). Germline V gene sequence: CDR1 SGHKS, CDR2 YYEKEE (reference sequence). The CDR3 consists of 16 residues. Trimming cost V 3 bases and J 0 bases, with 15 bases left between them. The CDR3 loop reads CASSSDQGRYQETQYF. CDR3 coding DNA: TGTGCCAGCAGCTCCGATCAGGGACGGTACCAAGAGACCCAGTACTTC.

This clone has just one count. CDR3 residues: CASRALGGGANVLTF. In DNA, the CDR3 is TGTGCCAGCAGGGCCCTGGGGGGAGGGGCCAACGTCCTGACTTTC. V and J are TRBV9 and TRBJ2-6, with a weak D call TRBD2 (6 bases). The V and J ends lost 5 bases and 4 bases respectively, with 13 bases between them. The CDR3 has 15 amino acids. CDR1 is SGDLS and CDR2 is YYNGEE in the germline V gene.

The J gene is TRBJ1-6, the V gene TRBV5-6; D may be TRBD1 (5 bases). CDR3 length equals 14 residues. In germline, CDR1 is SGHDT, CDR2 YYEEEE. V was trimmed by 0 bases and J by 7 bases, leaving 8 bases between them. The CDR3 reads CASSLEGLNSPLHF. CDR3 nucleotides: TGTGCCAGCAGCTTGGAGGGGTTGAATTCACCCCTCCACTTT.